This T cell receptor beta chain was profiled in a study of neoadjuvant anti-PD-1 for oral cavity cancer. Germline V CDR1 and CDR2: SGDLS, YYNGEE. The CDR3 contains 15 residues. The V and J ends lost 4 bases and 4 bases respectively, with 16 bases between them. TCRdb's table, derived via immunoSEQ multiplex PCR, lists solely in-frame clones and lacks some. This table has about 37,000 clones, more than 35% appearing once. Time point indicated: after neoadjuvant nivolumab, at surgical resection. The receptor's source is a person aged 35-80 years with oral cavity squamous cell carcinoma. The chain carries TRBV9 and TRBJ2-3; D might be TRBD2 (6 bases). The sample here was tumor tissue, taken after nivolumab (anti-PD-1) treatment. This CDR3 reads CASSPGWGEADTQYF. The CDR3 nucleotides read TGTGCCAGCAGCCCAGGGTGGGGGGAGGCAGATACGCAGTATTTT.